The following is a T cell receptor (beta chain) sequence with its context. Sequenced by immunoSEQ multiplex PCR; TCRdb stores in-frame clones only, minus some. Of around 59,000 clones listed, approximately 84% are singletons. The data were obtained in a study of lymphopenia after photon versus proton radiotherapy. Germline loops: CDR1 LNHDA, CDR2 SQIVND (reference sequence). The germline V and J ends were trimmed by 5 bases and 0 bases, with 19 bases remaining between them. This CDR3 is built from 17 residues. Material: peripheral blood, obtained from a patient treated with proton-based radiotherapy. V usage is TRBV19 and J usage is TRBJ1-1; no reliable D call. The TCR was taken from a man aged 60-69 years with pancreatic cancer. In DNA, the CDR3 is TGTGCCAGTAGTCTCTATGACCTAGGACGGATGAACACTGAAGCTTTCTTT. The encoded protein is CASSLYDLGRMNTEAFF.